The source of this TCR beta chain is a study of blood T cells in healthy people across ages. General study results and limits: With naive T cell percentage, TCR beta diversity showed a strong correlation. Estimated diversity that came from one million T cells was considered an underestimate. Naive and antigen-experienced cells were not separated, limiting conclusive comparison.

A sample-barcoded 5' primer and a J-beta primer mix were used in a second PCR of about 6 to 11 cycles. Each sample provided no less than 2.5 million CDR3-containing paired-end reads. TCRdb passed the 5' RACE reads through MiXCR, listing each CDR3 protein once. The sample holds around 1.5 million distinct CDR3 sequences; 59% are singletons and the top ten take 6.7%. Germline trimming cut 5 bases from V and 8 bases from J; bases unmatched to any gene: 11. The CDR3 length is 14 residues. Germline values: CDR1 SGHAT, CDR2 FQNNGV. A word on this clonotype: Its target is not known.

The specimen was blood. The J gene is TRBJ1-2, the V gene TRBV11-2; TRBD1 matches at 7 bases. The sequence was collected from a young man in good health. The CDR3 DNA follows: TGTGCCAGCAGCGAGACAGGGTCGGGGGTGGGCTACACCTTC. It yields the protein CASSETGSGVGYTF.